The T cell receptor (beta chain) described here comes from a study of CD8 T cells in ankylosing spondylitis. This clonotype was detected ten times or more. The target antigen is unknown. Findings of the study overall: Characteristic, it appeared, of ankylosing spondylitis blood was a TCR beta motif of about eight highly homologous variants. Disease-linked clones had a CD8+ phenotype and relatively low frequency in peripheral blood. Disease-linked clones were reportedly significantly enriched in matched ankylosing spondylitis synovial fluid.

In making TCR beta libraries, quantitative 5'-RACE with molecular barcodes was used. TCRdb re-derived calls from the 5' RACE reads in MiXCR, one entry per CDR3 protein. The sample comprises over 100,000 distinct CDR3 sequences, about 6.5% of which are singletons, and 9.5% to 15% rests with the top ten. Germline loops: CDR1 DFQATT, CDR2 SNEGSKA (reference sequence). Germline trimming cut 0 bases from V and 3 bases from J; bases unmatched to any gene: 6. The CDR3 covers 15 residues. The TCR was taken from a male donor with ankylosing spondylitis or in good health (not recorded which). J is TRBJ2-7 and V is TRBV20-1; TRBD2 matches at 9 bases. The sample taken for sequencing was blood, either unsorted or a sorted T cell fraction (not recorded which). Written as DNA, the CDR3 is TGCAGTGCTAGAGATCCAAGCGGGGGGAACTACGAGCAGTACTTC. Translating gives CSARDPSGGNYEQYF.